These T cell receptor beta chains were read from a single sample in a study of T cells after yellow fever vaccination. MiXCR, applied by TCRdb to the 5' RACE reads, yields one record per CDR3 protein. This table has a few hundred thousand distinct CDR3 sequences, about a sixth appearing once. The specimen comprised PBMCs, sampled 5 to 6 days after the first yellow fever vaccination. The receptor source for this set is a man aged 18 to 29 who received the YFV17D yellow fever vaccine. The CDR3 runs from the conserved cysteine through the conserved F or W. The order of the fields is clone size, V gene, CDR3 length, D gene, J gene, CDR3 protein, CDR3 DNA. D genes are given only for firm matches. Clone size is given for some rows only: seen once, a few or many times, or a class if the clone is expanded.

clone_size: few; v_call: TRBV5-6; cdr3_length: 12; d_call: .; j_call: TRBJ1-6; cdr3_aa: CASSLRGSPLHF; cdr3_nt: TGTGCCAGCAGCCTGAGGGGTTCACCCCTCCACTTT
clone_size: .; v_call: TRBV7-8; cdr3_length: 17; d_call: TRBD2; j_call: TRBJ2-3; cdr3_aa: CASSLQRLAGGLDTQYF; cdr3_nt: TGTGCCAGCAGCTTACAAAGGCTAGCGGGGGGCCTAGATACGCAGTATTTT
clone_size: few; v_call: TRBV20-1; cdr3_length: 13; d_call: .; j_call: TRBJ2-1; cdr3_aa: CSVRSTRVNEQFF; cdr3_nt: TGCAGTGTCCGGTCGACCAGGGTCAATGAGCAGTTCTTC
clone_size: .; v_call: TRBV4-3; cdr3_length: 19; d_call: .; j_call: TRBJ2-3; cdr3_aa: CASSQDPRTAFSTTDTQYF; cdr3_nt: TGCGCCAGCAGCCAAGATCCGAGGACAGCTTTTTCGACCACAGATACGCAGTATTTT
clone_size: .; v_call: TRBV20-1; cdr3_length: 15; d_call: TRBD2; j_call: TRBJ2-5; cdr3_aa: CSDTPLRGDIGTQYF; cdr3_nt: TGCAGTGACACCCCCCTACGGGGGGATATCGGGACCCAGTACTTC
clone_size: .; v_call: TRBV9; cdr3_length: 13; d_call: .; j_call: TRBJ1-1; cdr3_aa: CASSAGISTEAFF; cdr3_nt: TGTGCCAGCAGCGCTGGGATAAGCACTGAAGCTTTCTTT
clone_size: .; v_call: TRBV18; cdr3_length: 18; d_call: TRBD1; j_call: TRBJ1-1; cdr3_aa: CASSEIRQGGVQNTEAFF; cdr3_nt: TGTGCCAGCTCAGAAATCAGACAGGGGGGCGTCCAGAACACTGAAGCTTTCTTT
clone_size: .; v_call: TRBV7-6; cdr3_length: 16; d_call: TRBD2; j_call: TRBJ2-3; cdr3_aa: CASSLVWTRRTDTQYF; cdr3_nt: TGTGCCAGCAGCTTAGTGTGGACTAGACGCACAGATACGCAGTATTTT
clone_size: .; v_call: TRBV6-5; cdr3_length: 15; d_call: .; j_call: TRBJ1-6; cdr3_aa: CASSYSRQLGSPLHF; cdr3_nt: TGTGCCAGCAGTTACTCGCGACAGCTCGGGTCACCCCTCCACTTT
clone_size: .; v_call: TRBV9; cdr3_length: 15; d_call: TRBD1; j_call: TRBJ1-2; cdr3_aa: CASSAGGPTNYGYTF; cdr3_nt: TGTGCCAGCAGCGCAGGGGGACCGACTAACTATGGCTACACCTTC
clone_size: few; v_call: TRBV4-3; cdr3_length: 14; d_call: .; j_call: TRBJ1-4; cdr3_aa: CASSLAQGDEKLFF; cdr3_nt: TGCGCCAGCAGCCTCGCTCAGGGCGATGAAAAACTGTTTTTT
clone_size: .; v_call: TRBV9; cdr3_length: 14; d_call: .; j_call: TRBJ2-7; cdr3_aa: CASSLGRETYEQYF; cdr3_nt: TGTGCCAGCAGTCTCGGCCGGGAAACCTACGAGCAGTACTTC
clone_size: few; v_call: TRBV13; cdr3_length: 14; d_call: .; j_call: TRBJ2-5; cdr3_aa: CASSVTGYQETQYF; cdr3_nt: TGTGCCAGCAGCGTTACGGGGTACCAAGAGACCCAGTACTTC
clone_size: .; v_call: TRBV4-1; cdr3_length: 12; d_call: .; j_call: TRBJ2-1; cdr3_aa: CASSQDLAEQFF; cdr3_nt: TGCGCCAGCAGCCAAGATCTAGCGGAGCAGTTCTTC
clone_size: .; v_call: TRBV14; cdr3_length: 13; d_call: .; j_call: TRBJ2-2; cdr3_aa: CASSPRTGGELFF; cdr3_nt: TGTGCCAGCAGCCCCCGGACGGGCGGGGAGCTGTTTTTT
clone_size: .; v_call: TRBV6-1; cdr3_length: 14; d_call: .; j_call: TRBJ2-7; cdr3_aa: CATTPYSRDYEQYF; cdr3_nt: TGTGCCACTACGCCTTACTCACGGGACTACGAGCAGTACTTC
clone_size: .; v_call: TRBV5-1; cdr3_length: 13; d_call: .; j_call: TRBJ2-1; cdr3_aa: CASRAGGYNEQFF; cdr3_nt: TGCGCCAGCAGGGCGGGTGGTTACAATGAGCAGTTCTTC
clone_size: .; v_call: TRBV7-6; cdr3_length: 15; d_call: TRBD1; j_call: TRBJ1-5; cdr3_aa: CASSPGTGVDQPQHF; cdr3_nt: TGTGCCAGCAGCCCCGGTACAGGGGTCGATCAGCCCCAGCATTTT